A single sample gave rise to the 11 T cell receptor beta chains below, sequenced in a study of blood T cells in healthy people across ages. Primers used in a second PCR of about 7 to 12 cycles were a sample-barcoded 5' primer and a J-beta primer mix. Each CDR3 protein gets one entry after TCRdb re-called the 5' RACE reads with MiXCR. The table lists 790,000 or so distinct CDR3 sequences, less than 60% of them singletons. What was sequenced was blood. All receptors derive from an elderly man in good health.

CDR3 amino acids: CASSFLMERPSTDTQYF. The CDR3 nucleotides read TGTGCCAGCAGTTTCCTCATGGAGCGGCCGAGCACAGATACGCAGTATTTT. The chain couples TRBV6-5 to TRBJ2-3, with D perhaps matching TRBD2 (5 bases). This CDR3 spans 17 amino acids. The ends were cut back, 4 bases at V and 0 bases at J, with 17 bases in the middle. From germline, CDR1 is MNHEY and CDR2 SVGAGI.

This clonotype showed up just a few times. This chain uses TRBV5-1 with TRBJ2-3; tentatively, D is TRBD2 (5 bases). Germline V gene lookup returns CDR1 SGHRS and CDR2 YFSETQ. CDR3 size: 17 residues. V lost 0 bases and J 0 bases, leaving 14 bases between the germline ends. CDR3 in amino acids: CASSLAGVGTSTDTQYF. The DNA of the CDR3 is TGCGCCAGCAGCTTGGCCGGGGTCGGAACTAGCACAGATACGCAGTATTTT.

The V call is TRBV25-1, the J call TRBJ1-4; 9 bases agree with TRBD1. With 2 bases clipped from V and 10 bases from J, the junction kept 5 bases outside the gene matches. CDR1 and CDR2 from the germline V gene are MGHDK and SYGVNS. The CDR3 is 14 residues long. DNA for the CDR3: TGTGCCAGCAGTGAAAGTGGACAGGGGCTAAAACTGTTTTTT. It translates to CASSESGQGLKLFF.

This CDR3 reads CSVEKGTADTKNIQYF. DNA for the CDR3: TGCAGCGTTGAAAAGGGGACCGCGGATACCAAAAACATTCAGTACTTC. The J gene is TRBJ2-5, the V gene TRBV29-1; tentatively, D is TRBD1 or TRBD2 (5 bases each). TRBJ2-4 matches the DNA end more closely, so the J call is doubtful. The CDR3 has 16 residues. Germline V gene lookup returns CDR1 SQVTM and CDR2 ANQGSEA.

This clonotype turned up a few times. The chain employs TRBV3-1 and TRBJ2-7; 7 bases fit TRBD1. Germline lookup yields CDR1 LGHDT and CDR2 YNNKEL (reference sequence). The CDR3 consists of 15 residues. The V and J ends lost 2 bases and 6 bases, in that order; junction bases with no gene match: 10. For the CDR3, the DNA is TGTGCCAGCAGCCAACCAGGACAGGCTGGGATCGAGCAGTACTTC. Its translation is CASSQPGQAGIEQYF.

CDR3 nucleotide sequence: TGTGCCACCAGCAGAGATAAAGGGTCGAATCAGCCCCAGCATTTT. This translates into CATSRDKGSNQPQHF. The V gene is TRBV15, the J gene TRBJ1-5; D gene uncertain. Germline V gene data show CDR1 as LNHNV and CDR2 as YYDKDF (reference sequence). The CDR3 extends over 15 amino acids. V dropped 0 bases and J dropped 4 bases, with 10 bases sitting between them.

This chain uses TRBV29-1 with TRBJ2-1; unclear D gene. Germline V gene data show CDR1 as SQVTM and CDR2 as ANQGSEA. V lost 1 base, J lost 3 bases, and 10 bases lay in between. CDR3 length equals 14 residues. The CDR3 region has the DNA TGCAGCGTTGAAGGGTTTGGGCGCTACAATGAGCAGTTCTTC. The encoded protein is CSVEGFGRYNEQFF.

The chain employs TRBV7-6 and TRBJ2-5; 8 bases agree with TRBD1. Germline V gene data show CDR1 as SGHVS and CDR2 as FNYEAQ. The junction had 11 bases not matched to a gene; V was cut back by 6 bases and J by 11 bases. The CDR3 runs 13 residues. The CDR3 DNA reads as TGTGCCAGCAGTCAGGGGGCGGGCCATGAGCAGTACTTC. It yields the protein CASSQGAGHEQYF.

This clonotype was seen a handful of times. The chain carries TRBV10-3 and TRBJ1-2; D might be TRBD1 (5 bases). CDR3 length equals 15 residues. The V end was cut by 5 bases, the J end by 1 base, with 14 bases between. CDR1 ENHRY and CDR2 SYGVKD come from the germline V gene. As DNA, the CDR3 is TGTGCCATCAGTCAGCGACAGTCCCGTAACTATGGCTACACCTTC. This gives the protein CAISQRQSRNYGYTF.

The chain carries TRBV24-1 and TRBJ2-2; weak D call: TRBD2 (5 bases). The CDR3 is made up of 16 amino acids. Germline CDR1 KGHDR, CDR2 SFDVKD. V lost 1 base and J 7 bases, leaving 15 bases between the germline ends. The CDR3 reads CATSDLLGPGNGELFF. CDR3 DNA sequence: TGTGCCACCAGTGATTTACTTGGTCCGGGGAACGGGGAGCTGTTTTTT.

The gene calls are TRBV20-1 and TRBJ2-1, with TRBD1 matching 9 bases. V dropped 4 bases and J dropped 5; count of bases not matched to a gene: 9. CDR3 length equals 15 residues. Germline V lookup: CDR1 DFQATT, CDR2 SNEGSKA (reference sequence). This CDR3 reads CSAIHPGTGNNEQFF. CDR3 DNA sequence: TGCAGTGCTATCCATCCCGGGACAGGGAACAATGAGCAGTTCTTC.